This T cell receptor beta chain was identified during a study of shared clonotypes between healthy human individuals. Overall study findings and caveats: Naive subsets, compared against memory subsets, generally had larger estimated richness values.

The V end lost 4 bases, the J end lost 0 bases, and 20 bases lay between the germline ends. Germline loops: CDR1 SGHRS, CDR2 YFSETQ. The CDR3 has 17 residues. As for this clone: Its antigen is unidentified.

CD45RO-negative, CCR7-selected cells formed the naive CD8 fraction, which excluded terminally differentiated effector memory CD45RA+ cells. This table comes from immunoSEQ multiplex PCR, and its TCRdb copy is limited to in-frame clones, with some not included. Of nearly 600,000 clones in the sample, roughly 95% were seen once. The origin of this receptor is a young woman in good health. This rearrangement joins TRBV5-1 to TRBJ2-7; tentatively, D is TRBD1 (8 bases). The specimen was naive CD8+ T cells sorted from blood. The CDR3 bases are TGCGCCAGCAGCGGGACTAAGGGACAGGTGAGCTCCTACGAGCAGTACTTC. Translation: CASSGTKGQVSSYEQYF.